The source of this T cell receptor (beta chain) is a study of PD-L1 blockade in urothelial cancer. Across the whole study: Atezolizumab (1,200 mg intravenously every 3 weeks) began in the mid-2010s for patients. Male patients with bladder-origin urothelial cancer numbered about nine tenths of the roughly 29. Counts from blood samples showed a median of approximately 150,000 T cells. Regarding the study as a whole: Below-median blood TCR clonality before treatment forecast better survival.

Concerning this clone itself: Its target is not known.

Clones were sequenced by immunoSEQ multiplex PCR, and TCRdb holds only the in-frame ones, with some missing. There are roughly 100,000 clones in the sample; approximately 85% occur only once, and 2% to 2.5% lies in the top ten. The TCR was taken from a man in his forties or fifties with urothelial cancer. Material: PBMCs, obtained around atezolizumab (anti-PD-L1) treatment.

The CDR3 nucleotides are TGTGCCAGCAGTTTAGGGACTAGCGGGAGGTGGGGCACAGATACGCAGTATTTT. It codes for CASSLGTSGRWGTDTQYF. V gene TRBV28 combines with J gene TRBJ2-3, with 15 bases that match TRBD2. J gave up 1 base and V 2 bases, and 4 bases lay outside the gene matches. CDR1 is MDHEN and CDR2 is SYDVKM in the germline V gene. The CDR3 spans 18 residues. Complete variable domain (other parts from reference TRBV28 and TRBJ2-3): DVKVTQSSRYLVKRTGEKVFLECVQDMDHENMFWYRQDPGLGLRLIYFSYDVKMKEKGDIPEGYSVSREKKERFSLILESASTNQTSMYLCASSLGTSGRWGTDTQYFGPGTRLTVL.